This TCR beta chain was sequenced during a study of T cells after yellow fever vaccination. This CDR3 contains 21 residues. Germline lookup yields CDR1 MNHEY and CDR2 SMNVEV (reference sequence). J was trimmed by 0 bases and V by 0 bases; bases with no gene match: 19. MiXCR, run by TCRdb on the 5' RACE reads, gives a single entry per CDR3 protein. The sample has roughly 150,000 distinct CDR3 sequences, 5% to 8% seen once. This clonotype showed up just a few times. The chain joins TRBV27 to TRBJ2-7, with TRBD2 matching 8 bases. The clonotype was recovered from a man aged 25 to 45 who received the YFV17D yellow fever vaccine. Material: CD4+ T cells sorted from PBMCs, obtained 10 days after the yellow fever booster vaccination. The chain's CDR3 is CASSLSKVLTFSGTSSYEQYF. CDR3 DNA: TGTGCCAGCAGTTTATCCAAAGTCCTCACTTTCTCAGGGACTAGCTCCTACGAGCAGTACTTC.